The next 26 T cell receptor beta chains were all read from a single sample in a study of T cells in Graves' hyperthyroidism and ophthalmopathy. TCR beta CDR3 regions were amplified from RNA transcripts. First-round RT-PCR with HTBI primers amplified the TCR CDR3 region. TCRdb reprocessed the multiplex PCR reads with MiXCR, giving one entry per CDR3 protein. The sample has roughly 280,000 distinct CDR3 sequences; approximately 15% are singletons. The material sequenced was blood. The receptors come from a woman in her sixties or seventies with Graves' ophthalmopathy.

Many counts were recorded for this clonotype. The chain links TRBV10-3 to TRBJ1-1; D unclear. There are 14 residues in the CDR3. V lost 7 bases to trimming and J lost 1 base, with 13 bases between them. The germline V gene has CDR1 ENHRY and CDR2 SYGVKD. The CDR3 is CAITVAEGNTEAFF. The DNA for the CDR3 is TGTGCCATCACCGTCGCCGAGGGGAACACTGAAGCTTTCTTT.

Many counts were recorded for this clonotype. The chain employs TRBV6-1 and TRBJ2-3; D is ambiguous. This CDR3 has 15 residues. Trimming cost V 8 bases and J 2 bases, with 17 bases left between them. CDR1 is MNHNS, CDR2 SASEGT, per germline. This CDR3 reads CASDMGGRLTDTQYF. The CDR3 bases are TGTGCCAGCGACATGGGCGGACGACTCACAGATACGCAGTATTTT.

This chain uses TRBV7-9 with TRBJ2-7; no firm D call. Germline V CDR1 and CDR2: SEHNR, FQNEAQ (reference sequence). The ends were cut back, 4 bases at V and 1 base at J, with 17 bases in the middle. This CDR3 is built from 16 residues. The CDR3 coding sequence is TGTGCCAGCAGCTACGGAACTTCTTACGGATCCTACGAGCAGTACTTC. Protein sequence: CASSYGTSYGSYEQYF.

The CDR3 sequence: CASSGFLGTDTQYF. CDR3 bases: TGCGCCAGCAGCGGGTTTCTAGGGACAGATACGCAGTATTTT. This chain uses TRBV5-1 with TRBJ2-3; D is uncertain. This CDR3 spans 14 amino acids. Germline V gene data show CDR1 as SGHRS and CDR2 as YFSETQ. Trimming pared 4 bases from V and 3 bases from J, leaving 12 bases between.

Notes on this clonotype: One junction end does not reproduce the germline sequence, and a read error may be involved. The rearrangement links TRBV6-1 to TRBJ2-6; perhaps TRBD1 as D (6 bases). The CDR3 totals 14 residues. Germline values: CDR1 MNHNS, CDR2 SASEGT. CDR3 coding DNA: TGTGCCAGCAGGGGGGCGACTGGGACCAACGTCCTGACTTTC. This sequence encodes CASRGATGTNVLTF.

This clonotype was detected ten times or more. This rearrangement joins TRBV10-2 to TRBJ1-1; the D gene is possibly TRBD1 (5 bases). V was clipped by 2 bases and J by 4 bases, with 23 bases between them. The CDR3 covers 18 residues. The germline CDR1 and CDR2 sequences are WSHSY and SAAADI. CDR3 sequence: CASSEGRKMAGKSTEAFF. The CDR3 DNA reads TGCGCCAGCAGTGAGGGGCGCAAGATGGCAGGGAAGAGCACTGAAGCTTTCTTT.

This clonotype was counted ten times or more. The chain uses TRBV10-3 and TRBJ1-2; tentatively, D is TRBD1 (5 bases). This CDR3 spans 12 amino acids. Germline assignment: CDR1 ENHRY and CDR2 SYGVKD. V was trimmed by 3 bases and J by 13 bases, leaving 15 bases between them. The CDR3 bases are TGTGCCATCAGTGAAGACCCGGGACTAGGCACCTTC. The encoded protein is CAISEDPGLGTF.

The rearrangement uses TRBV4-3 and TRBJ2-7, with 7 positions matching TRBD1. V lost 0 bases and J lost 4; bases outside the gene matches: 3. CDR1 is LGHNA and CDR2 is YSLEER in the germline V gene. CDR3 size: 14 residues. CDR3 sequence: CASSQERGRYEQYF. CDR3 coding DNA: TGCGCCAGCAGCCAAGAAAGGGGGCGTTACGAGCAGTACTTC.

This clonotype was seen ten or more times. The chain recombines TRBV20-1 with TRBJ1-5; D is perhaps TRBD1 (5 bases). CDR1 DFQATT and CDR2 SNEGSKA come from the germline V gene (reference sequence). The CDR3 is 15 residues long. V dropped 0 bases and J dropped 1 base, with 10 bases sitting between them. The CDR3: CSARDFRDSNQPQHF. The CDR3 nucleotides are TGCAGTGCTAGAGATTTCAGGGACAGCAATCAGCCCCAGCATTTT.

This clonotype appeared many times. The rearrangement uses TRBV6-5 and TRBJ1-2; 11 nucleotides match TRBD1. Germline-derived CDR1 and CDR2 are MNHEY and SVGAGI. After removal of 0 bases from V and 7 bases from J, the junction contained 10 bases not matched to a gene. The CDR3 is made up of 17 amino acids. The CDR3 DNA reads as TGTGCCAGCAGTTACTCTGGGACAGGGGGTTACGCTGGTGGCTACACCTTC. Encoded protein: CASSYSGTGGYAGGYTF.

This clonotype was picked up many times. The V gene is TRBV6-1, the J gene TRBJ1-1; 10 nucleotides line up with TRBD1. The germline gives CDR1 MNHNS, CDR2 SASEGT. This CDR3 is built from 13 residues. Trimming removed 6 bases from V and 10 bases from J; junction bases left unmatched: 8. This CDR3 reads CASSYRDRGGAFF. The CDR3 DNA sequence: TGTGCCAGCAGCTACCGGGACAGGGGAGGAGCTTTCTTT.

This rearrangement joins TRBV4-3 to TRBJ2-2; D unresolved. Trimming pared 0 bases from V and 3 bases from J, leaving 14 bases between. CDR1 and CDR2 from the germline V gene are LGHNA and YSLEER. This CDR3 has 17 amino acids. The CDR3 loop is CASSQESTPADTGELFF. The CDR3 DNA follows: TGCGCCAGCAGCCAAGAGTCGACCCCTGCGGACACCGGGGAGCTGTTTTTT.

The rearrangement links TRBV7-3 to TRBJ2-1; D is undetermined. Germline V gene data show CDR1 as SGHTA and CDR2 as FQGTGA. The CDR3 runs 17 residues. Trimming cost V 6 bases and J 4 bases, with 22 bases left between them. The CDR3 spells CASRSKRGTENYNEQFF. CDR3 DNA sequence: TGTGCCAGCAGATCCAAGCGTGGAACAGAAAATTACAATGAGCAGTTCTTC.

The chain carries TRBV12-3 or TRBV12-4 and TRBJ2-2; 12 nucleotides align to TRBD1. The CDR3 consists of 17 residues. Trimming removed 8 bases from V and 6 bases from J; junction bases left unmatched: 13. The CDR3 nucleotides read TGTGCCAGCTCACCCTTCGGGACAGGGGGCGCCCCCGGGGAGCTGTTTTTT. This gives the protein CASSPFGTGGAPGELFF.

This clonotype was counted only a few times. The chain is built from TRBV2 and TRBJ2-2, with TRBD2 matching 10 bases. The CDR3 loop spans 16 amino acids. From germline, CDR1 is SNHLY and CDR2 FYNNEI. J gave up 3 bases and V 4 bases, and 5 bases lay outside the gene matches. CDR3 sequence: CASSGEAGGDTGELFF. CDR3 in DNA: TGTGCCAGCAGTGGAGAAGCGGGAGGGGACACCGGGGAGCTGTTTTTT.

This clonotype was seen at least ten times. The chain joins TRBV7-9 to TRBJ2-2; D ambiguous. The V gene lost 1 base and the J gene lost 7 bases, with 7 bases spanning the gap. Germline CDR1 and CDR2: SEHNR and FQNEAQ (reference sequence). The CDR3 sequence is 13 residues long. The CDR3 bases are TGTGCCAGCAGCTTAGACGTGGACGGGGAGCTGTTTTTT. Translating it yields CASSLDVDGELFF.

In nucleotides, the CDR3 is TGCAGTGCCAAAAAGGGGGCGACAGGGAGTGGAGCTGGCTACACCTTC. Translated: CSAKKGATGSGAGYTF. The chain combines TRBV20-1 with TRBJ1-2; TRBD1 matches 7 bases. Trimming at V came to 6 bases and at J to 7 bases, leaving 20 bases not matched to a gene. Germline values: CDR1 DFQATT, CDR2 SNEGSKA (reference sequence). CDR3 size: 16 residues.

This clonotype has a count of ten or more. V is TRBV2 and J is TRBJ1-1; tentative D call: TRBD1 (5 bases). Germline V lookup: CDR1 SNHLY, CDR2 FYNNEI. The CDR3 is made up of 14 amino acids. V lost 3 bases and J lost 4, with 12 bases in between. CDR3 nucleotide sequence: TGTGCCAGCAGTGATCAGGGTCGGGGCACTGAAGCTTTCTTT. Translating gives CASSDQGRGTEAFF.

The CDR3, as DNA: TGTGCCAGCAGCCACGGGGTTGACTATGGCTACACCTTC. This encodes CASSHGVDYGYTF. The chain uses TRBV6-2 or TRBV6-3 and TRBJ1-2; D gene uncertain. The V end lost 6 bases, the J end lost 3 bases, and 11 bases lay between the germline ends. Germline V gene sequence: CDR1 MNHEY, CDR2 SVGEGT. The CDR3 spans 13 residues.

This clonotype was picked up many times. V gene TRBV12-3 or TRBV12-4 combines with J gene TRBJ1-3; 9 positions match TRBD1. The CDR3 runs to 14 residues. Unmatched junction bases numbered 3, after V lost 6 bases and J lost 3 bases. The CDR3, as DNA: TGTGCCAGCAGCCGGGACAGGGTTGGAAACACCATATATTTT. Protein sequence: CASSRDRVGNTIYF.

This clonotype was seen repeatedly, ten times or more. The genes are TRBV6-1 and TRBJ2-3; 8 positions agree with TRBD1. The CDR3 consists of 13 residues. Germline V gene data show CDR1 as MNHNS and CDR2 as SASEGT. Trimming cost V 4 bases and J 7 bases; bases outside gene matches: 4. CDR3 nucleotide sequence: TGTGCCAGCAGTGCGCAGGGGGCAAATACGCAGTATTTT. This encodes CASSAQGANTQYF.

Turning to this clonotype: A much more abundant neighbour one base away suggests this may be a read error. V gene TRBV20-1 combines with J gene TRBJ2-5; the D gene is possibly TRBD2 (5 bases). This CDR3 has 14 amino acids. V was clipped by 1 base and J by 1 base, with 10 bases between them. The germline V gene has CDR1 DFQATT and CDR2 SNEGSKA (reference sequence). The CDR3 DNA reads TGCAGTGCTAGAGGTTTGGGGAGCCAAGAGACCCAGTACTTC. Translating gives CSARGLGSQETQYF.

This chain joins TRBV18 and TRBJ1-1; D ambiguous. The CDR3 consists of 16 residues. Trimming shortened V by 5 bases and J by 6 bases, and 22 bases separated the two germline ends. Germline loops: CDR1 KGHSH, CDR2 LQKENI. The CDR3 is CASSSAGSLIGAEAFF. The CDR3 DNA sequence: TGTGCCAGCTCATCCGCGGGCAGCCTAATAGGTGCTGAAGCTTTCTTT.

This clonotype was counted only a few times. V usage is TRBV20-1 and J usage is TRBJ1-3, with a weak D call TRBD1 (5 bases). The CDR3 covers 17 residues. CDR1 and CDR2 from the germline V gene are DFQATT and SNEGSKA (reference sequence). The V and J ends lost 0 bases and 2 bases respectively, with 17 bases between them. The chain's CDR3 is CSARDLTGVLAGNTIYF. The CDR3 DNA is TGCAGTGCTAGAGATCTGACGGGGGTCTTAGCTGGAAACACCATATATTTT.

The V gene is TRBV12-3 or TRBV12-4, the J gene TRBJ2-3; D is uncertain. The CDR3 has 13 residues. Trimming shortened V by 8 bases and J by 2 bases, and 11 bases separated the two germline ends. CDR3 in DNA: TGTGCCAGCGGGGAAGGGCCCACAGATACGCAGTATTTT. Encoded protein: CASGEGPTDTQYF.

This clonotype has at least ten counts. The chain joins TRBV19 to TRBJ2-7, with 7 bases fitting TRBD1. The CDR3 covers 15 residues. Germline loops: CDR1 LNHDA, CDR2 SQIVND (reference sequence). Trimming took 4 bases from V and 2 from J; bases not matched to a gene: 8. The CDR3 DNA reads TGTGCCAGTAGTAAATACACGACAGGGCCCTACGAGCAGTACTTC. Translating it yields CASSKYTTGPYEQYF. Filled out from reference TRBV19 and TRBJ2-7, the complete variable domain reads DGGITQSPKYLFRKEGQNVTLSCEQNLNHDAMYWYRQDPGQGLRLIYYSQIVNDFQKGDIAEGYSVSREKKESFPLTVTSAQKNPTAFYLCASSKYTTGPYEQYFGPGTRLTVT.